This T cell receptor beta chain is drawn from a study of shared clonotypes between healthy human individuals. Whole-study results and caveats: Researchers found naive subsets generally carried larger estimated richness than memory subsets.

Germline V gene sequence: CDR1 SGHRS, CDR2 YFSETQ. This CDR3 is built from 15 residues. The V gene lost 4 bases and the J gene lost 6 bases, with 19 bases spanning the gap. This clone appeared a few times. Its antigen is not identified. Here immunoSEQ multiplex PCR was the method, and the copy in TCRdb shows in-frame clones only, minus some. This sample has under 2.5 million clones; 85% to 95% occur once, and the top ten carry around 0.35%. The V call is TRBV5-1, the J call TRBJ1-1; possibly TRBD1 for D (6 bases). The clonotype comes from a man in his late teens or twenties in good health. Some clones in this sample may be carry-over from other donors' samples. The sample was naive CD4+ T cells from PBMCs. The subset is: CD45RA+ positively selected. This CDR3 reads CASSPSTGPFAEAFF. DNA of the CDR3: TGCGCCAGCAGCCCTTCGACAGGCCCCTTCGCTGAAGCTTTCTTT.